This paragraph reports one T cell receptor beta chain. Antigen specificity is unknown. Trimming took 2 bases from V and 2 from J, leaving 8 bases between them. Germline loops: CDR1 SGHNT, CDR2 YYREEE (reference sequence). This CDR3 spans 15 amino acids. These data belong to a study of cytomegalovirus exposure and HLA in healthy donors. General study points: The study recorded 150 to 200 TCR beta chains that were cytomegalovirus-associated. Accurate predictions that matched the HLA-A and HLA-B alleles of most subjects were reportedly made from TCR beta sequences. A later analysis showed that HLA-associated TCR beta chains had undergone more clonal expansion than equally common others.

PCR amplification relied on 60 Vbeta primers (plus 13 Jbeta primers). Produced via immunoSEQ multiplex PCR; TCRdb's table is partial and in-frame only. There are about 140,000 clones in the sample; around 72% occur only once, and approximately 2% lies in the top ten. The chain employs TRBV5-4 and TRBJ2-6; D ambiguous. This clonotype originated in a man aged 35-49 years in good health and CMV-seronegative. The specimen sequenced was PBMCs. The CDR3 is CASSFEVPGANVLTF. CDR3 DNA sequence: TGTGCCAGCAGCTTCGAGGTTCCTGGGGCCAACGTCCTGACTTTC.